This T cell receptor beta chain was documented in a study of radiotherapy plus CTLA-4 blockade in lung cancer. Study background: Disease control was present in roughly 30% of patients, and objective responses in approximately 19%.

The V gene end was trimmed by 5 bases and the J gene end by 4 bases; junction bases not matched to a gene: 3. Germline V gives CDR1 KGHSH, CDR2 LQKENI. CDR3 length equals 15 residues. Findings of the study overall: Blood saw expansion of tumor-derived TCR clones after radiotherapy plus ipilimumab.

The table lists this clone with a few counts. Its matching antigen is unknown. Enrolled patients, whose metastatic non-small-cell lung cancer was chemo-refractory, received focal radiation plus CTLA-4 blockade with ipilimumab. Measured with immunoSEQ multiplex PCR; TCRdb has only the in-frame clones, and not every one. The table includes some 90,000 clones, 70% to 90% detected once. The TCR originated in a human donor with non-small cell lung cancer who had a partial response to radiotherapy plus ipilimumab. The chain joins TRBV18 to TRBJ2-2, with 11 nucleotides matching TRBD1. The sample in question was peripheral blood, obtained from a patient treated with radiotherapy plus ipilimumab. The CDR3 sequence is CASSSGQGATGELFF. CDR3 DNA sequence: TGTGCCAGCTCATCCGGACAGGGGGCCACCGGGGAGCTGTTTTTT.